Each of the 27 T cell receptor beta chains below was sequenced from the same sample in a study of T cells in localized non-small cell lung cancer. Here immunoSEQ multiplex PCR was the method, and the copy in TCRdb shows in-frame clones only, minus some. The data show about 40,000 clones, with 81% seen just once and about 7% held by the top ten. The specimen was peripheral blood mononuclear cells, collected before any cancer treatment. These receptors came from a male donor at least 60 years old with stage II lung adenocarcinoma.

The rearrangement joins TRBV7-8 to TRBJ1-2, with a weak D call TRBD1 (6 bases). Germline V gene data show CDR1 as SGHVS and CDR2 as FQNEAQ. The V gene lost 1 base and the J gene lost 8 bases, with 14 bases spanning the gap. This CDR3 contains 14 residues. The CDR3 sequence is CASSLDGQRRGYTF. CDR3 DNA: TGTGCCAGCAGCTTAGATGGACAGCGCCGGGGCTACACCTTC.

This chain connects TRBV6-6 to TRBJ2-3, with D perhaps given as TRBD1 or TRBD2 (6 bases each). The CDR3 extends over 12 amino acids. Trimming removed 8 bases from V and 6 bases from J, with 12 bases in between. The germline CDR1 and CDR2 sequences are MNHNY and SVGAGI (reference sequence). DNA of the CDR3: TGTGCCAGCGGAGGAGGGGGGGATACGCAGTATTTT. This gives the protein CASGGGGDTQYF.

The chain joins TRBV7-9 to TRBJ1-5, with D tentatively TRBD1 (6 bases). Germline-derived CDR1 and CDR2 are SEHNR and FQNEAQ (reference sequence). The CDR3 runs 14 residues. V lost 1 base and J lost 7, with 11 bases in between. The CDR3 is CASSLEGGGQPQHF. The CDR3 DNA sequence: TGTGCCAGCAGCTTAGAGGGGGGGGGCCAGCCCCAGCATTTT. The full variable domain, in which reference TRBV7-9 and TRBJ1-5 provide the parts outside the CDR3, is DTGVSQNPRHKITKRGQNVTFRCDPISEHNRLYWYRQTLGQGPEFLTYFQNEAQLEKSRLLSDRFSAERPKGSFSTLEIQRTEQGDSAMYLCASSLEGGGQPQHFGDGTRLSIL.

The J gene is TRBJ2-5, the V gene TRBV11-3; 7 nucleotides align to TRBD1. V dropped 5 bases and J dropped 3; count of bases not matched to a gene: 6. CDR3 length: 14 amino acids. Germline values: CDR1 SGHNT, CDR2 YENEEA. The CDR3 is CASSLDRAEETQYF. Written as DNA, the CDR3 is TGTGCCAGCAGCCTTGACAGGGCCGAAGAGACCCAGTACTTC.

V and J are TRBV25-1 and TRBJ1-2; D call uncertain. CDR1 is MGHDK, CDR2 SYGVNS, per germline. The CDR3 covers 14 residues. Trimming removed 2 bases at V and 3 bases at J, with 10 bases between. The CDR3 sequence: CASSEGSSDYGYTF. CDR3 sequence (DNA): TGTGCCAGCAGTGAAGGGTCGTCGGACTATGGCTACACCTTC.

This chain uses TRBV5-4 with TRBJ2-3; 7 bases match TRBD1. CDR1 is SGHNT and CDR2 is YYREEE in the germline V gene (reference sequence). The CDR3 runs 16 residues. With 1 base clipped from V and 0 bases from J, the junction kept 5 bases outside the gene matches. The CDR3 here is CASSLSPTGSTDTQYF. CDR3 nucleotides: TGTGCCAGCAGCTTGTCACCGACAGGGAGCACAGATACGCAGTATTTT.

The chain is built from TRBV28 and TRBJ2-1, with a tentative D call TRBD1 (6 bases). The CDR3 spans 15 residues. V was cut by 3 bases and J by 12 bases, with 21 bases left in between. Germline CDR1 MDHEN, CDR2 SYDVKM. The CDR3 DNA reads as TGTGCCAGCAGTTTGTCACAGGGATCGGGCTTAGGGCAGTTCTTC. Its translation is CASSLSQGSGLGQFF.

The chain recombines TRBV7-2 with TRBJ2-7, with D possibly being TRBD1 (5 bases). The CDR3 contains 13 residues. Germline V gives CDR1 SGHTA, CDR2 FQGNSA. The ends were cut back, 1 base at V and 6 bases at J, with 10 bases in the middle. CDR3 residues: CASSLGGVGEQYF. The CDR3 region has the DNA TGTGCCAGCAGCTTAGGGGGCGTGGGCGAGCAGTACTTC.

CDR3 loop: CASSLRQNYEQYF. CDR3 sequence (DNA): TGTGCCAGCAGCTTACGACAGAACTACGAGCAGTACTTC. The J gene is TRBJ2-7, the V gene TRBV7-8; maybe TRBD1 (5 bases). The germline CDR1 and CDR2 sequences are SGHVS and FQNEAQ. The CDR3 has 13 amino acids. The V end was cut by 2 bases, the J end by 3 bases, with 8 bases between.

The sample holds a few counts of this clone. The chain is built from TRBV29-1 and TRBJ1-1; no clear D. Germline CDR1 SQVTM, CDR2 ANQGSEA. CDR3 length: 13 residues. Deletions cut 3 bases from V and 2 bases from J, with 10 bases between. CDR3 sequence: CSVEKGTNTEAFF. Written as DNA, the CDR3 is TGCAGCGTTGAGAAGGGTACCAACACTGAAGCTTTCTTT.

In DNA form, the CDR3 reads TGCGCCAGCAGCCCAGGGACTAGCTTTAATGAGCAGTTCTTC. Translated: CASSPGTSFNEQFF. V is TRBV5-1 and J is TRBJ2-1, with 9 bases aligning to TRBD2. The length of the CDR3 is 14 residues. The trim removed 4 bases at V and 7 bases at J, leaving 6 bases unmatched. CDR1 is SGHRS and CDR2 is YFSETQ in the germline V gene.

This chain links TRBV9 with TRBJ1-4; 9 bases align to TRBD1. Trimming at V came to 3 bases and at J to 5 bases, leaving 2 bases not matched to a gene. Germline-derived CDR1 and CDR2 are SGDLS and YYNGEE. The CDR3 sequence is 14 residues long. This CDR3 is CASSAGQGNEKLFF. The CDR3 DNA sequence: TGTGCCAGCAGCGCCGGACAGGGGAATGAAAAACTGTTTTTT.

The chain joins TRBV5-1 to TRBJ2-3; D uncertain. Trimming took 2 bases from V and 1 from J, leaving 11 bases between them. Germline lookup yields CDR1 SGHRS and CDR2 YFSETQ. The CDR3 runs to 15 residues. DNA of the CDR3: TGCGCCAGCAGCTTTCGAGACGTCCGCACAGATACGCAGTATTTT. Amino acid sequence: CASSFRDVRTDTQYF.

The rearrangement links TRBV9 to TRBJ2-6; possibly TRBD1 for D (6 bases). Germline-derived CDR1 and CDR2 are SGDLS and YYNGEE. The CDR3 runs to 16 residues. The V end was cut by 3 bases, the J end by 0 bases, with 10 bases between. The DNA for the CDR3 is TGTGCCAGCAGCGCCTGGACAGTCTCTGGGGCCAACGTCCTGACTTTC. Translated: CASSAWTVSGANVLTF.

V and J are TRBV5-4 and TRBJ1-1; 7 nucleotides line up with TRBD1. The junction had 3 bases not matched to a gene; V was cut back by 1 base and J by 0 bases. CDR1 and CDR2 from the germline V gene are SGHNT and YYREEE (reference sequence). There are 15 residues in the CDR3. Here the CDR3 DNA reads TGTGCCAGCAGCTTGAACAGGGGTGTGAACACTGAAGCTTTCTTT. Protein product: CASSLNRGVNTEAFF.

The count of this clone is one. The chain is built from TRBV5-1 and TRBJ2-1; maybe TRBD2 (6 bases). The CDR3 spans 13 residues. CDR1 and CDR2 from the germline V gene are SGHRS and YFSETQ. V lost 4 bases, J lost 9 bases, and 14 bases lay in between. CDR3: CASSPGDRVEQFF. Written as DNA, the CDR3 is TGCGCCAGCAGCCCGGGGGATAGGGTTGAGCAGTTCTTC. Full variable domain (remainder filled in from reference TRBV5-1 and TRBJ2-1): KAGVTQTPRYLIKTRGQQVTLSCSPISGHRSVSWYQQTPGQGLQFLFEYFSETQRNKGNFPGRFSGRQFSNSRSEMNVSTLELGDSALYLCASSPGDRVEQFFGPGTRLTVL.

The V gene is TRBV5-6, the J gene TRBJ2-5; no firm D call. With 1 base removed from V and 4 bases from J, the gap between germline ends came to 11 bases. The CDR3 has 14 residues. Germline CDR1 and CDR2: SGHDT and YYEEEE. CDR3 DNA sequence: TGTGCCAGCAGCTTGTGGAACAGTAGAGAGACCCAGTACTTC. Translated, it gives CASSLWNSRETQYF.

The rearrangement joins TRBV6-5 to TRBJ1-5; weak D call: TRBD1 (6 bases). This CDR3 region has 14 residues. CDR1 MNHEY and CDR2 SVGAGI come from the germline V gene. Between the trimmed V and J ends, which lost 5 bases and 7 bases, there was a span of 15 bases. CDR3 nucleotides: TGTGCCAGCAGTCAACAGGGAGTAGGCCAGCCCCAGCATTTT. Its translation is CASSQQGVGQPQHF.

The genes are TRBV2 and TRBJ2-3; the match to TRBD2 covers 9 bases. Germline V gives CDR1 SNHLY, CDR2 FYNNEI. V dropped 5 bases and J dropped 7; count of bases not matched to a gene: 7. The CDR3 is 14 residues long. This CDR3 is CASSSGLAGYTQYF. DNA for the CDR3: TGTGCCAGCAGTTCGGGACTAGCCGGCTATACGCAGTATTTT.

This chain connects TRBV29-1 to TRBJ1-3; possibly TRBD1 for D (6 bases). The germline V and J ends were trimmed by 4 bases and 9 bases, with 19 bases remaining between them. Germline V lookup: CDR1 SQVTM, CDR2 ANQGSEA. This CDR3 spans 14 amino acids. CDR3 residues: CSVGDITSGGTIYF. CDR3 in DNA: TGCAGCGTTGGGGACATCACTTCGGGCGGCACCATATATTTT.

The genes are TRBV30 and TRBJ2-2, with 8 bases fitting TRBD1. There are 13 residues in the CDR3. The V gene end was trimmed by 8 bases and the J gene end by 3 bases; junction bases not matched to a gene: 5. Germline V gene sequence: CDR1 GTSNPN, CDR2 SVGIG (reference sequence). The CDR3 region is CARQGRDTGELFF. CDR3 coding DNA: TGTGCCCGACAGGGGCGCGACACCGGGGAGCTGTTTTTT. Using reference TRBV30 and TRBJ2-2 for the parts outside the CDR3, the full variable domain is SQTIHQWPATLVQPVGSPLSLECTVEGTSNPNLYWYRQAAGRGLQLLFYSVGIGQISSEVPQNLSASRPQDRQFILSSKKLLLSDSGFYLCARQGRDTGELFFGEGSRLTVL.

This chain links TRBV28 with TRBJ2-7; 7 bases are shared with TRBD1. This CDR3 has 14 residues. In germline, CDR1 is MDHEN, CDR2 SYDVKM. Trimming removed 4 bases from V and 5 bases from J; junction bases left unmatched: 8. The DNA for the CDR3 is TGTGCCAGCAGTTACCAAGACAGGGCTCACGAGCAGTACTTC. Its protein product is CASSYQDRAHEQYF.

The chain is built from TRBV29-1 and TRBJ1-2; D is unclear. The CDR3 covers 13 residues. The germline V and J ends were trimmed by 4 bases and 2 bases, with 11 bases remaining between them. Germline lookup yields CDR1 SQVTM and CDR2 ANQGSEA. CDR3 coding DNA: TGCAGCGTTGCTGTGGCCTCCAACTATGGCTACACCTTC. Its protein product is CSVAVASNYGYTF. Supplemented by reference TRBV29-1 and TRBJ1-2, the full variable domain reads SAVISQKPSRDICQRGTSLTIQCQVDSQVTMMFWYRQQPGQSLTLIATANQGSEATYESGFVIDKFPISRPNLTFSTLTVSNMSPEDSSIYLCSVAVASNYGYTFGSGTRLTVV.

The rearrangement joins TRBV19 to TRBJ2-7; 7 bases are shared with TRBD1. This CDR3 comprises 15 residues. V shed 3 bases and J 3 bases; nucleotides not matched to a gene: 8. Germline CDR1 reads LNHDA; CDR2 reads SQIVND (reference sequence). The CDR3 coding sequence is TGTGCCAGTAGTATGGGACAGAATCCAGTCTACGAGCAGTACTTC. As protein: CASSMGQNPVYEQYF.

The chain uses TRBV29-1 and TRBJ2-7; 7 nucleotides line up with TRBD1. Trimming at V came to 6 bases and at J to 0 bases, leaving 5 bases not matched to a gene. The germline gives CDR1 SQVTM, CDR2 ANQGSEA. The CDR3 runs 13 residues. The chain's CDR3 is CSVTGTDSYEQYF. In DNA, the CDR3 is TGCAGCGTCACCGGGACAGACTCCTACGAGCAGTACTTC.

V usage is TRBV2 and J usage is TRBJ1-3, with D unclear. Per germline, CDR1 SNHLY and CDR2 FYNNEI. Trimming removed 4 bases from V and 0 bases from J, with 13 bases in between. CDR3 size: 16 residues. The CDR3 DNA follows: TGTGCCAGCAGTGCCACGCTTACAATCTCTGGAAACACCATATATTTT. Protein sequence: CASSATLTISGNTIYF.

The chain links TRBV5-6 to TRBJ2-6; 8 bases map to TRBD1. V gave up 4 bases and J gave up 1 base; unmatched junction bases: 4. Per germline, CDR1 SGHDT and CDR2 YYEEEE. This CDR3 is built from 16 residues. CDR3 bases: TGTGCCAGCAGCCAAGGACAGGGTTCTGGGGCCAACGTCCTGACTTTC. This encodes CASSQGQGSGANVLTF.